A single sample is the source of the 21 T cell receptor beta chains below, sequenced in a study of blood T cell repertoires in COVID-19. Produced via immunoSEQ multiplex PCR; TCRdb's table is partial and in-frame only. The table shows 120,000 to 150,000 clones, with 84% occurring only once. What was sequenced was PBMCs or T cells enriched from blood (not recorded which). The receptors come from a woman between 50 and 59 years old who had been exposed to COVID-19.

The rearrangement links TRBV6-4 to TRBJ2-7; TRBD1 might be the D (6 bases). The ends were cut back, 6 bases at V and 5 bases at J, with 14 bases in the middle. The CDR3 is made up of 13 amino acids. The germline CDR1 and CDR2 sequences are MRHNA and SNTAGT. CDR3 nucleotides: TGTGCCAGCAGCCAGACAGGAGCCCACGAGCAGTACTTC. It specifies CASSQTGAHEQYF.

V usage is TRBV4-3 and J usage is TRBJ2-5; TRBD2 aligns across 11 bases. The J segment lost 1 base and the V segment lost 0 bases, leaving 10 bases of the junction unmatched. Germline V gene data show CDR1 as LGHNA and CDR2 as YSLEER. The CDR3 contains 19 residues. The CDR3 protein is CASSQEFPSLAGGQETQYF. CDR3 in DNA: TGCGCCAGCAGCCAAGAGTTTCCGAGCCTAGCGGGAGGCCAAGAGACCCAGTACTTC.

This clone was detected once. V is TRBV9 and J is TRBJ1-2, with 10 bases that match TRBD1. The germline gives CDR1 SGDLS, CDR2 YYNGEE. The CDR3 covers 14 residues. V dropped 2 bases and J dropped 5; count of bases not matched to a gene: 3. CDR3 DNA: TGTGCCAGCAGCGTCGACAGGGGGCGTTATGGCTACACCTTC. Its translation is CASSVDRGRYGYTF.

This clone was recorded only once. This chain links TRBV6-1 with TRBJ1-5; D is uncertain. This CDR3 contains 15 residues. Germline V gene sequence: CDR1 MNHNS, CDR2 SASEGT. Trimming stripped 0 bases from V and 7 bases from J, with 13 bases between. The CDR3 sequence is CASSEARRVRQPQHF. The CDR3, as DNA: TGTGCCAGCAGTGAAGCGAGGAGGGTGCGACAGCCCCAGCATTTT.

The gene calls are TRBV12-1 and TRBJ2-4; the D segment call TRBD2 is taken from the table without a DNA check. TRBV12-1 is given as a pseudogene. CDR3 length: 16 amino acids. CDR3 protein: CASSKPDGGAKNIQYF. The DNA for the CDR3 is TGTGCCAGCAGCAAACCGGACGGAGGGGCCAAAAACATTCAGTACTTC.

The chain combines TRBV6-5 with TRBJ1-2; D remains unclear. The CDR3 has 16 amino acids. Germline lookup yields CDR1 MNHEY and CDR2 SVGAGI. V was cut by 0 bases and J by 4 bases, with 15 bases left in between. CDR3 coding DNA: TGTGCCAGCAGTTACTCGAACTTAGGCAGGCCCTATGGCTACACCTTC. Translation: CASSYSNLGRPYGYTF.

The rearrangement links TRBV28 to TRBJ2-4; the match to TRBD1 covers 7 bases. Trimming took 3 bases from V and 2 from J; bases not matched to a gene: 7. Germline-derived CDR1 and CDR2 are MDHEN and SYDVKM. The CDR3 is 16 amino acids. CDR3: CASSFKGAVSKNIQYF. The CDR3 nucleotides read TGTGCCAGCAGTTTTAAGGGGGCGGTGTCCAAAAACATTCAGTACTTC. The full variable domain, rest sourced from reference TRBV28 and TRBJ2-4, is DVKVTQSSRYLVKRTGEKVFLECVQDMDHENMFWYRQDPGLGLRLIYFSYDVKMKEKGDIPEGYSVSREKKERFSLILESASTNQTSMYLCASSFKGAVSKNIQYFGAGTRLSVL.

This chain joins TRBV5-5 and TRBJ1-2, with 12 positions matching TRBD1. V shed 3 bases, J shed 5 bases, and the junction held 5 bases outside the gene matches. Germline-derived CDR1 and CDR2 are SGHKS and YYEKEE (reference sequence). There are 15 residues in the CDR3. As DNA, the CDR3 is TGTGCCAGCAGCTGGGGGGACAGGGGGCGGTATGGCTACACCTTC. Translated, it gives CASSWGDRGRYGYTF. Using reference TRBV5-5 and TRBJ1-2 for the parts outside the CDR3, the full variable domain is DAGVTQSPTHLIKTRGQQVTLRCSPISGHKSVSWYQQVLGQGPQFIFQYYEKEERGRGNFPDRFSARQFPNYSSELNVNALLLGDSALYLCASSWGDRGRYGYTFGSGTRLTVV.

The chain carries TRBV7-2 and TRBJ2-7, with 7 nucleotides matching TRBD2. Germline CDR1 reads SGHTA; CDR2 reads FQGNSA. V was pared by 1 base and J by 2 bases, with 5 bases of the junction left unmatched. The CDR3 is 15 residues long. CDR3 DNA sequence: TGTGCCAGCAGCTTAGAGGTGGGGGGGACCTACGAGCAGTACTTC. Encoded protein: CASSLEVGGTYEQYF.

The gene calls are TRBV30 and TRBJ1-2, with D possibly being TRBD1 (6 bases). V lost 0 bases, J lost 4 bases, and 12 bases lay in between. This CDR3 is 14 amino acids long. Germline CDR1 is GTSNPN and CDR2 is SVGIG (reference sequence). In DNA form, the CDR3 reads TGTGCCTGGAGTGTGGCAGGGGCTCCCTATGGCTACACCTTC. It codes for CAWSVAGAPYGYTF.

This chain connects TRBV2 to TRBJ1-5; D remains unclear. Germline V lookup: CDR1 SNHLY, CDR2 FYNNEI. The CDR3 length is 15 residues. With 3 bases removed from V and 5 bases from J, the gap between germline ends came to 14 bases. The CDR3 region has the DNA TGTGCCAGCAGTGAGACACCACTCACCTATCAGCCCCAGCATTTT. It codes for CASSETPLTYQPQHF.

The chain recombines TRBV7-9 with TRBJ1-5; tentatively, D is TRBD1 (6 bases). Deletions cut 2 bases from V and 4 bases from J, with 12 bases between. The CDR3 spans 15 residues. Per germline, CDR1 SEHNR and CDR2 FQNEAQ (reference sequence). CDR3 sequence reads: CASSLSQGLNQPQHF. The CDR3 bases are TGTGCCAGCAGCTTATCACAGGGACTAAATCAGCCCCAGCATTTT.

This chain joins TRBV9 and TRBJ1-1; D uncertain. The V end lost 2 bases, the J end lost 3 bases, and 14 bases lay between the germline ends. CDR1 and CDR2 (germline): SGDLS, YYNGEE. This CDR3 is 15 amino acids long. The CDR3 loop reads CASSVLPGWDTEAFF. DNA for the CDR3: TGTGCCAGCAGCGTTCTCCCCGGGTGGGACACTGAAGCTTTCTTT.

The V call is TRBV12-3 or TRBV12-4, the J call TRBJ1-3; D unclear. Deletions cut 8 bases from V and 0 bases from J, with 8 bases between. CDR3 size: 13 residues. The CDR3 is CASGPYSGNTIYF. For the CDR3, the DNA is TGTGCCAGCGGGCCGTACTCTGGAAACACCATATATTTT.

The chain recombines TRBV7-9 with TRBJ2-7; TRBD2 agrees at 7 bases. The CDR3 consists of 14 residues. Germline CDR1 reads SEHNR; CDR2 reads FQNEAQ (reference sequence). J was trimmed by 7 bases and V by 1 base; bases with no gene match: 7. CDR3 DNA: TGTGCCAGCAGCTTAGTAGGCCCGGGGGGTGAGCAGTACTTC. This translates into CASSLVGPGGEQYF.

V usage is TRBV14 and J usage is TRBJ1-1; TRBD1 is a possible D gene (6 bases). V was cut by 7 bases and J by 4 bases, with 19 bases left in between. Germline V gives CDR1 SGHDN, CDR2 FVKESK. The CDR3 runs to 15 residues. The CDR3 sequence is CASTYLGHQGTEAFF. CDR3 nucleotides: TGTGCCAGCACTTATTTGGGACACCAGGGCACTGAAGCTTTCTTT.

The rearrangement links TRBV3-1 (or the pseudogene TRBV3-2) to TRBJ2-5, with TRBD1 as a possible D gene (6 bases). Trimming removed 6 bases at V and 9 bases at J, with 23 bases between. The germline gives CDR1 LGHDT, CDR2 YNNKEL (reference sequence). CDR3 length: 15 amino acids. CDR3 amino acids: CASSQIAGTPAPQYF. CDR3 in DNA: TGTGCCAGCAGTCAAATAGCCGGGACACCAGCTCCCCAGTACTTC.

This rearrangement joins TRBV29-1 to TRBJ2-1, with TRBD2 identical over 12 bases. The V and J ends lost 4 bases and 8 bases, in that order; junction bases with no gene match: 6. This CDR3 is 14 amino acids long. CDR1 is SQVTM and CDR2 is ANQGSEA in the germline V gene. CDR3 sequence reads: CSVGLAGGPDEQFF. The CDR3 DNA reads TGCAGCGTTGGCCTAGCGGGGGGGCCCGATGAGCAGTTCTTC.

The V call is TRBV4-1, the J call TRBJ2-7, with 12 nucleotides matching TRBD2. The CDR3 sequence is 17 residues long. V trimming: 1 base; J trimming: 5 bases; junction bases outside the gene matches: 9. Germline V lookup: CDR1 MGHRA, CDR2 YSYEKL. The CDR3 loop is CASSQVLAGGPIHEQYF. The CDR3 DNA follows: TGCGCCAGCAGCCAAGTCCTAGCGGGAGGGCCTATCCACGAGCAGTACTTC.

The chain links TRBV7-9 to TRBJ2-7; D is undetermined. Germline V gene lookup returns CDR1 SEHNR and CDR2 FQNEAQ (reference sequence). The CDR3 runs to 14 residues. Trimming took 5 bases from V and 0 from J, leaving 11 bases between them. The CDR3 DNA reads as TGTGCCAGCAGCCCGTTCGATAGCTCCTACGAGCAGTACTTC. It is translated as CASSPFDSSYEQYF.

V is TRBV7-2 and J is TRBJ2-4; 7 bases align to TRBD2. The V and J ends lost 4 bases and 5 bases, in that order; junction bases with no gene match: 8. CDR3 size: 15 residues. Germline V gene lookup returns CDR1 SGHTA and CDR2 FQGNSA. This CDR3 is CASSSNGGGENIQYF. The DNA for the CDR3 is TGTGCCAGCAGCTCCAATGGCGGGGGAGAAAACATTCAGTACTTC.